Listed below are T cell receptor beta chains from one sample, sequenced in a study of cytomegalovirus exposure and HLA in healthy donors. The assay was immunoSEQ multiplex PCR, and TCRdb's table has in-frame clones only and misses some. The table includes about 150,000 clones, less than 85% detected once. Material for sequencing was PBMCs. The receptors were sampled from a woman in her forties or fifties in good health and CMV-seropositive. Both conserved end residues are part of each CDR3. The order of the fields is V gene, J gene, CDR3 protein.

v_call: TRBV12-5; j_call: TRBJ1-2; cdr3_aa: CASGPRQGRQDGYTF
v_call: TRBV10-2; j_call: TRBJ2-4; cdr3_aa: CASSEEERGGIQYF
v_call: TRBV4-3; j_call: TRBJ1-5; cdr3_aa: CASSQAGNQPQHF
v_call: TRBV30; j_call: TRBJ1-3; cdr3_aa: CAWSVGPDRGHF
v_call: TRBV6-1; j_call: TRBJ1-2; cdr3_aa: CASSEAETGRYGYTF
v_call: TRBV7-2; j_call: TRBJ2-7; cdr3_aa: CASSYTYEQYF
v_call: TRBV10-3; j_call: TRBJ1-2; cdr3_aa: CAISPTGEAGYTF
v_call: TRBV30; j_call: TRBJ1-3; cdr3_aa: CAWSSGTTPGNTIYF
v_call: TRBV5-8; j_call: TRBJ1-6; cdr3_aa: CASSLYARERKRNSPLHF
v_call: TRBV2; j_call: TRBJ1-2; cdr3_aa: CASPGWGVNYGYTF
v_call: TRBV19; j_call: TRBJ1-5; cdr3_aa: CASSIGRQRQAYSNQPQHF
v_call: TRBV6-5; j_call: -; cdr3_aa: CASSYSRGSYEQYF
v_call: TRBV2; j_call: TRBJ1-1; cdr3_aa: CASTRGDRSNTEAFF
v_call: TRBV9; j_call: TRBJ2-7; cdr3_aa: CASSVDWGEAYEQYF
v_call: TRBV11-2; j_call: TRBJ1-5; cdr3_aa: CASSFDYYQPQHF
v_call: TRBV5-6; j_call: TRBJ1-1; cdr3_aa: CASSLERRSNTEAFF
v_call: TRBV6-5; j_call: TRBJ1-6; cdr3_aa: CASRGERDRGSPLHF
v_call: TRBV7-9; j_call: TRBJ1-6; cdr3_aa: CSSRLENSPLHF
v_call: TRBV19; j_call: TRBJ2-2; cdr3_aa: CASSVTGGANTGELFF
v_call: TRBV15; j_call: TRBJ1-1; cdr3_aa: CATSRARLSTEAFF
v_call: TRBV19; j_call: TRBJ1-1; cdr3_aa: CASRNDPGQGAVTAFF
v_call: TRBV6-5; j_call: TRBJ2-1; cdr3_aa: CASTPAADRGNEQFF
v_call: TRBV18; j_call: TRBJ1-2; cdr3_aa: CASSRKTPDRGLNSGYTF
v_call: TRBV10-2; j_call: TRBJ2-1; cdr3_aa: CASSEVTGLGNEQFF
v_call: TRBV27; j_call: TRBJ2-7; cdr3_aa: CASSQGLGNEQYF
v_call: TRBV11-3; j_call: TRBJ1-1; cdr3_aa: CASSLYTNTEAFF
v_call: TRBV5-4; j_call: TRBJ1-1; cdr3_aa: CASSLGQGRTEAFF
v_call: TRBV5-1; j_call: TRBJ2-1; cdr3_aa: CASSLGFQARPVF
v_call: TRBV6-6; j_call: TRBJ2-7; cdr3_aa: CASTQGGTSGEQYF
v_call: TRBV15; j_call: TRBJ1-5; cdr3_aa: CATSRDRGFSSNQPQHF
v_call: TRBV7-2; j_call: TRBJ1-6; cdr3_aa: CASSLAGGGSPLHF